This TCR beta chain was captured in a study of cytomegalovirus exposure and HLA in healthy donors. Primers for the PCR totalled 60 Vbeta and 13 Jbeta. Measured with immunoSEQ multiplex PCR; TCRdb has only the in-frame clones, and not every one. This table has hundreds of thousands of clones, around 85% appearing once. Per the germline V gene, CDR1 is MNHEY and CDR2 is SVGAGI. The J segment lost 0 bases and the V segment lost 8 bases, leaving 6 bases of the junction unmatched. The CDR3 covers 14 residues. The V call is TRBV6-5, the J call TRBJ2-7, with 8 bases that match TRBD1. The clonotype originates from a girl aged 2 to 9 in good health and CMV-seronegative. Source material: PBMCs. DNA of the CDR3: TGTGCCAGCGCCCCGGGACAGGACTCCTACGAGCAGTACTTC. As protein: CASAPGQDSYEQYF.